The 18 T cell receptor beta chains given below trace back to one sample, sequenced in a study of beta chain features in type 1 diabetes. Expressed TCRB transcripts got sequenced, as all isolated RNA was reverse transcribed. Only in-frame clones appear in the TCRdb table, and some are missing; sequencing was by immunoSEQ multiplex PCR. Of approximately 52,000 clones in the sample, about three fifths were seen once. Antigens for these TCRs are unknown. Findings and limits, study-wide: For Type 1 diabetes patients, all four CD4+ subsets carried TCRB CDR3s that were moderately but significantly shorter.

Specimen: stem cell memory CD4+ T cells from blood. All receptors derive from a woman aged 25 to 45 with type 1 diabetes.

This clone was counted between two and nine times. The genes are TRBV19 and TRBJ2-7, with a possible D match to TRBD2 (6 bases). The CDR3 is 15 residues long. The germline gives CDR1 LNHDA, CDR2 SQIVND (reference sequence). V was cut by 6 bases and J by 1 base, with 16 bases left in between. CDR3 in DNA: TGTGCCAGTAGCAGCCCTAGCGACATGTCCTACGAGCAGTACTTC. Its protein is CASSSPSDMSYEQYF.

This chain joins TRBV15 and TRBJ2-7; 11 bases align to TRBD2. V shed 0 bases and J 5 bases; nucleotides not matched to a gene: 18. CDR3 length: 20 amino acids. Germline V gene sequence: CDR1 LNHNV, CDR2 YYDKDF (reference sequence). CDR3 in DNA: TGTGCCACCAGCAGAGATTGGCGAGCTAGCGGGAGGTCTGTACCGGACGAGCAGTACTTC. Residues: CATSRDWRASGRSVPDEQYF.

The chain combines TRBV11-2 with TRBJ2-7, with D perhaps TRBD2 (6 bases). The CDR3 consists of 12 residues. Germline CDR1 reads SGHAT; CDR2 reads FQNNGV. Trimming left V 3 bases short and J 5 bases short, with 8 bases between. The CDR3 nucleotides read TGTGCCAGCAGCTTTGGGGGGAACGAGCAGTACTTC. Protein sequence: CASSFGGNEQYF.

This clone is a singleton in its sample. The V gene is TRBV7-9, the J gene TRBJ2-2; D is possibly TRBD1 (5 bases). V gave up 5 bases and J gave up 0 bases, with 7 bases separating them. The CDR3 is 14 residues long. Germline V gene lookup returns CDR1 SEHNR and CDR2 FQNEAQ (reference sequence). CDR3 protein: CASSRTPNTGELFF. DNA of the CDR3: TGTGCCAGCAGCCGGACACCGAACACCGGGGAGCTGTTTTTT.

V usage is TRBV28 and J usage is TRBJ2-1; TRBD1 matches 8 bases. V lost 6 bases to trimming and J lost 7 bases; unmatched junction nucleotides: 5. Germline assignment: CDR1 MDHEN and CDR2 SYDVKM. The length of the CDR3 is 13 residues. The CDR3 nucleotides read TGTGCCAGCAGGCCGGGACAGGAAAATGAGCAGTTCTTC. Translating gives CASRPGQENEQFF.

In this sample, this clone turned up once. The chain links TRBV19 to TRBJ2-1; 9 bases fit TRBD1. Germline assignment: CDR1 LNHDA and CDR2 SQIVND (reference sequence). V shed 6 bases, J shed 6 bases, and the junction held 6 bases outside the gene matches. The CDR3 spans 14 residues. The DNA for the CDR3 is TGTGCCAGTAGCGGGACAGGGAGCCCCAATGAGCAGTTCTTC. Amino acids: CASSGTGSPNEQFF.

The V gene is TRBV13, the J gene TRBJ2-1, with 15 bases matching TRBD2. The CDR3 is made up of 18 amino acids. Germline V CDR1 and CDR2: PRHDT, FYEKMQ (reference sequence). V shed 3 bases, J shed 5 bases, and the junction held 8 bases outside the gene matches. CDR3 in amino acids: CASSLIGLAGGWNNEQFF. DNA of the CDR3: TGTGCCAGCAGCTTGATAGGACTAGCGGGGGGGTGGAACAATGAGCAGTTCTTC.

Concerning this clone itself: Its ends do not fully match the called genes, so a read error is possible. V usage is TRBV5-1 and J usage is TRBJ2-4; 10 bases are a match to TRBD1. The CDR3 length is 12 residues. Germline CDR1 and CDR2: SGHRS and YFSETQ. The CDR3 DNA reads TGCGCCAGCAGAATCGGGACAGGGGATTTGGACTTC. This translates into CASRIGTGDLDF.

CDR3 amino acids: CASSTGRDTEAFF. CDR3 nucleotide sequence: TGTGCCAGTAGTACTGGCCGGGACACTGAAGCTTTCTTT. This sequence joins TRBV19 and TRBJ1-1; D remains unclear. V shed 4 bases and J shed 3 bases, with 9 bases lying between them. The CDR3 is 13 amino acids. CDR1 and CDR2 from the germline V gene are LNHDA and SQIVND (reference sequence).

The gene calls are TRBV7-2 and TRBJ2-1, with 8 bases aligning to TRBD2. Germline CDR1 and CDR2: SGHTA and FQGNSA. Losses at the gene ends were 2 bases for V and 4 bases for J; bases not matched to a gene: 4. The CDR3 has 15 amino acids. The CDR3 DNA sequence: TGTGCCAGCAGCTTATTCGGGGGGGTTTACAATGAGCAGTTCTTC. This codes for CASSLFGGVYNEQFF.

The chain has TRBV28 and TRBJ2-7, with a tentative D call TRBD1 (5 bases). V lost 3 bases, J lost 3 bases, and 12 bases lay in between. The CDR3 runs 14 residues. Germline V lookup: CDR1 MDHEN, CDR2 SYDVKM. CDR3 nucleotide sequence: TGTGCCAGCAGTTTTAGGGGTTTCCTCTACGAGCAGTACTTC. It yields the protein CASSFRGFLYEQYF. Full variable domain (remainder filled in from reference TRBV28 and TRBJ2-7): DVKVTQSSRYLVKRTGEKVFLECVQDMDHENMFWYRQDPGLGLRLIYFSYDVKMKEKGDIPEGYSVSREKKERFSLILESASTNQTSMYLCASSFRGFLYEQYFGPGTRLTVT.

The J gene is TRBJ2-6, the V gene TRBV19; unclear D gene. Germline lookup yields CDR1 LNHDA and CDR2 SQIVND (reference sequence). The CDR3 runs to 15 residues. V was cut by 0 bases and J by 4 bases, with 7 bases left in between. The CDR3 protein is CASSIDPVGANVLTF. The CDR3 coding sequence is TGTGCCAGTAGTATAGATCCGGTCGGGGCCAACGTCCTGACTTTC.

CDR3 residues: CAIMGREESTDTQYF. The CDR3 DNA reads as TGTGCCATCATGGGACGGGAGGAGAGCACAGATACGCAGTATTTT. This rearrangement joins TRBV10-3 to TRBJ2-3; 7 bases match TRBD2. The V gene's germline CDR1 is ENHRY and CDR2 SYGVKD. This CDR3 region has 15 residues. J gave up 0 bases and V 7 bases, and 7 bases lay outside the gene matches.

This chain connects TRBV5-4 to TRBJ2-1; possible D gene TRBD1, 9 bases. Trimming removed 4 bases from V and 7 bases from J, with 18 bases in between. Germline V CDR1 and CDR2: SGHNT, YYREEE (reference sequence). The CDR3 sequence is 15 residues long. CDR3 sequence: CASSPGGTGLNEQFF. DNA for the CDR3: TGTGCCAGCAGCCCGGGGGGGACAGGGCTAAATGAGCAGTTCTTC.

The rearrangement links TRBV11-1 to TRBJ2-5; 13 positions agree with TRBD2. The CDR3 loop spans 16 amino acids. V lost 5 bases, J lost 5 bases, and 8 bases stayed unmatched. Germline loops: CDR1 SGHAT, CDR2 FQDESV (reference sequence). In nucleotides, the CDR3 is TGTGCCAGCAGCACCTGGAAGGGACTAGCGGGGGAGACCCAGTACTTC. It codes for CASSTWKGLAGETQYF.

This chain joins TRBV28 and TRBJ1-1; 8 bases are a match to TRBD1. The CDR3 is made up of 12 amino acids. Germline CDR1 is MDHEN and CDR2 is SYDVKM. The ends lost 1 base at V and 11 bases at J; junction bases unmatched: 3. DNA for the CDR3: TGTGCCAGCAGTTTATCAAGGACAGGGGCTTTCTTT. Translated, it gives CASSLSRTGAFF.

Note on this clone: The sample contains more than one DNA sequence encoding this CDR3. The gene calls are TRBV9 and TRBJ2-1; the match to TRBD2 covers 8 bases. Trimming removed 4 bases from V and 6 bases from J; junction bases left unmatched: 9. CDR1 is SGDLS, CDR2 YYNGEE, per germline. The CDR3 runs to 15 residues. The CDR3 loop reads CASSSQVGTSNEQFF. As DNA, the CDR3 is TGTGCCAGCAGCTCACAAGTAGGGACTAGCAATGAGCAGTTCTTC.

This clone was detected only a few times. The chain recombines TRBV30 with TRBJ2-1; D not certain. Trimming took 0 bases from V and 8 from J, leaving 14 bases between them. The CDR3 covers 14 residues. Germline loops: CDR1 GTSNPN, CDR2 SVGIG (reference sequence). CDR3 DNA: TGTGCCTGGAGTGTTTCCGCCGGTATAGATGAGCAGTTCTTC. This sequence encodes CAWSVSAGIDEQFF.